The present entry profiles one T cell receptor (beta chain) with its context. Its recognized antigen is unknown. Per-base quality was not reported, and no clone a single base away is much larger than it. The data stem from a study of T cell responses to AZD1222 COVID-19 vaccine (dated by TCRdb to the early 2020s). Turning to the overall study: TCR sequencing covered 230 or so trial participants: 200 to 220 given two doses of AZD1222 and around 26 given two doses of MenACWY control vaccine. Enrollment into the trials was organized by age into subgroups of 18-55, 56-69 and 70-plus years, and those subgroups contained about 160, 30 and 59 TCR-sequenced participants, respectively.

The junction shows trimming of 7 bases on V and 5 bases on J, plus 14 bases between the germline ends. Counted from cysteine to phenylalanine, this CDR3 has 14 amino acids. Kept here is only the CDR3 DNA, which spans 42 bases and is read in frame from base 1. Per the germline V gene, MGHDK is the CDR1 and SYGVNS is the CDR2. Overall study results and their limits: Because no day 14 peak-response samples were available, repertoires were characterized only after the peak T cell response. The vaccine-associated CD4 TCRs covered the entire spike protein, and the dominant responses fell in regions 160-218 and 743-854. Spike-specific TCR breadth and depth rose significantly after two AZD1222 doses compared with day 0 and with MenACWY recipients. In the small 56-69-year group, the increase in depth fell short of significance, most likely because of low power. Conclusions about previously exposed vaccinees are limited, since just five or six AZD1222 recipients were seropositive for SARS-CoV-2 at baseline. Reportedly, close to half of the unique spike-specific TCRs recognized epitopes lying outside the regions that are mutated in the B.1.351 and B.1.1.7 variants. Most participants were white British and females outnumbered males, and the authors suggested that clonal diversity may have been underestimated.

The CDR3 regions of human TCRbeta chains were analyzed by immunosequencing. The paper's processing steps were these. Repertoire TCRs were checked for matches against a reference library of SARS-CoV-2-specific TCRs that had been generated using the MIRA antigen-specificity platform. Breadth was defined as the fraction of unique TCRs that were SARS-CoV-2-associated, and depth was defined as the fraction of total T cells that were SARS-CoV-2-associated. Using the MIRA data, each spike-specific TCR was mapped to the spike region that the TCR reacts to and placed in a CD4 or CD8 class. Log10-transformed breadth and depth values were compared by one-way ANOVA with Sidak's multiple comparisons tests. The immuneACCESS repertoire file appears here via TCRdb, limited to in-frame rearrangements. These files lack a portion of the clones; in checked studies, under half of the deficit traces to unresolved V genes, and the cause of the others is not known. V, J and clone size are those of that table, while D and trimming were read from the DNA. Here the sample has over 120,000 clones; about 92% occur a single time. 9.5% to 15% of the sample rests with the top ten.

The sample's time point, from its label and the paper: sample from adult after SARS-CoV-2 infection, after symptom onset. A couple of convalescent COVID-19 patients, sampled after symptom onset from adults with prior SARS-CoV-2 infection, were also TCR-sequenced for comparison. The clonotype originates from an adult who had recovered from COVID-19. Source: peripheral blood, taken after recovery from COVID-19. The chain links TRBV25-1 with TRBJ2-2, and TRBD2 may be the D gene, going by 5 matching bases. The CDR3 protein sequence reads: CASNGLKGTGELFF. The nucleotide sequence is TGTGCCAGCAATGGACTCAAGGGTACCGGGGAGCTGTTTTTT. With the portions outside the CDR3 filled from the reference TRBV25-1 and TRBJ2-2 genes, the complete variable region becomes EADIYQTPRYLVIGTGKKITLECSQTMGHDKMYWYQQDPGMELHLIHYSYGVNSTEKGDLSSESTVSRIRTEHFPLTLESARPSHTSQYLCASNGLKGTGELFFGEGSRLTVL.